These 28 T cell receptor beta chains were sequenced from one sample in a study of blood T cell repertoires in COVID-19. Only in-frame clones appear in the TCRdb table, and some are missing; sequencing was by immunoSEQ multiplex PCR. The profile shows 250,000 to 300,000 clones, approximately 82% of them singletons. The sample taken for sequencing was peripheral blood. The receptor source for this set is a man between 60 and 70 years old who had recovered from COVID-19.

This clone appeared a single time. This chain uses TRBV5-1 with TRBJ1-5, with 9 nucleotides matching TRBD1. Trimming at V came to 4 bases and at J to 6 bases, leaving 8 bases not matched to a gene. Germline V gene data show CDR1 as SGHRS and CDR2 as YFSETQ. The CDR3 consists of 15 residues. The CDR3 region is CASSEGQGTGQPQHF. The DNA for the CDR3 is TGCGCCAGCAGCGAGGGACAGGGAACAGGTCAGCCCCAGCATTTT.

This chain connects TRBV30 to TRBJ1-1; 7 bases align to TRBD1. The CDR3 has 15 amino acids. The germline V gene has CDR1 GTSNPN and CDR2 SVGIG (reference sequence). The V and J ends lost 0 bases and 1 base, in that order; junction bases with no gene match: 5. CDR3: CAWSVKGAWNTEAFF. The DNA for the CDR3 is TGTGCCTGGAGTGTAAAGGGGGCCTGGAACACTGAAGCTTTCTTT. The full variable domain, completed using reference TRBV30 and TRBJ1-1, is SQTIHQWPATLVQPVGSPLSLECTVEGTSNPNLYWYRQAAGRGLQLLFYSVGIGQISSEVPQNLSASRPQDRQFILSSKKLLLSDSGFYLCAWSVKGAWNTEAFFGQGTRLTVV.

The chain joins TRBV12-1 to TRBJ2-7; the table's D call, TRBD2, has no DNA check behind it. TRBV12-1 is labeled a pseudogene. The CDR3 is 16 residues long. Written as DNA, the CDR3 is TGTGCCAGCAGCTTGCCGGTCGAGCGGACTCTCTACGAGCAGTACTTC. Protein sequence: CASSLPVERTLYEQYF.

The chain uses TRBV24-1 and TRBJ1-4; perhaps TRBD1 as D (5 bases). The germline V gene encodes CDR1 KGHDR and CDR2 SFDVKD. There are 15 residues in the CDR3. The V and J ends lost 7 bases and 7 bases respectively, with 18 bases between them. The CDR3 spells CATRARHGGGEKLFF. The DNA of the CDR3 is TGTGCCACCAGGGCAAGACACGGGGGAGGTGAAAAACTGTTTTTT.

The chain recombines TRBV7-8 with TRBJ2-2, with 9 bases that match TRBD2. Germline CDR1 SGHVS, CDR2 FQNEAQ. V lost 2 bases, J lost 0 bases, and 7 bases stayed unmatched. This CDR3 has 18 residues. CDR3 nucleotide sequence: TGTGCCAGCAGCTTAAAGCAAAGCGGGGGGCCGAACACCGGGGAGCTGTTTTTT. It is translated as CASSLKQSGGPNTGELFF.

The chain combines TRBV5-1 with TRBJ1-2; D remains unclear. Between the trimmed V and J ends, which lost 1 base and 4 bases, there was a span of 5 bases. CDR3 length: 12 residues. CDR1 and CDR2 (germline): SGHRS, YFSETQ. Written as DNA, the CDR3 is TGCGCCAGCAGCTTGTTCTTCTATGGCTACACCTTC. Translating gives CASSLFFYGYTF.

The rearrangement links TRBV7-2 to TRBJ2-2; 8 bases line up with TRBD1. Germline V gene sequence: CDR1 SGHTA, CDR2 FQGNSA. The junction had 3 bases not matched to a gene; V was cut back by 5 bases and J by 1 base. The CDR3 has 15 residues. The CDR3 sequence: CASSVGTGNTGELFF. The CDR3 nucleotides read TGTGCCAGCAGCGTCGGGACAGGGAACACCGGGGAGCTGTTTTTT.

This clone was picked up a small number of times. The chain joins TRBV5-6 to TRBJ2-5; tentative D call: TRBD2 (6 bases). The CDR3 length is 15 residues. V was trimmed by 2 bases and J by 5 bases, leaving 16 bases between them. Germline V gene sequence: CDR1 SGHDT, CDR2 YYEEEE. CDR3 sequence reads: CASSFIPLLAETQYF. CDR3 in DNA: TGTGCCAGCAGCTTCATTCCTCTTCTAGCGGAGACCCAGTACTTC.

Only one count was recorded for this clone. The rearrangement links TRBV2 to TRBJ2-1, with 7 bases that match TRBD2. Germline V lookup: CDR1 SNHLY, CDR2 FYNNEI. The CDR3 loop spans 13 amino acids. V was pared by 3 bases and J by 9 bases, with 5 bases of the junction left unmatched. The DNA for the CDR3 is TGTGCCAGCAGTGATGGCGGGAGACGTGAGCAGTTCTTC. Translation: CASSDGGRREQFF.

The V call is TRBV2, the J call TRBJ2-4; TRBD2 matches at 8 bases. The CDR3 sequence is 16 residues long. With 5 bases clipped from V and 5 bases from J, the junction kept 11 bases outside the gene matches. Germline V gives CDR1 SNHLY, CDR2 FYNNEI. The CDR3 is CASSTSGPGGENIQYF. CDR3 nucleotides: TGTGCCAGCAGTACTAGCGGCCCCGGTGGCGAAAACATTCAGTACTTC.

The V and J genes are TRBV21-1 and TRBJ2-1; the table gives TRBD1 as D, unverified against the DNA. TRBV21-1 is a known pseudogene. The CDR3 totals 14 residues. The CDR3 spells CASSRGTGAVEQFF. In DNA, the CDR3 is TGTGCCAGCAGCAGAGGGACAGGGGCGGTTGAGCAGTTCTTC.

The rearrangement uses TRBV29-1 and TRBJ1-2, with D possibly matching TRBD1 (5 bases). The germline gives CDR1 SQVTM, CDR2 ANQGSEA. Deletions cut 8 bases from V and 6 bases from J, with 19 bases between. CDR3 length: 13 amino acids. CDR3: CSTSDGRVDGYTF. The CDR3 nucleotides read TGCAGCACATCCGACGGCAGGGTCGATGGCTACACCTTC. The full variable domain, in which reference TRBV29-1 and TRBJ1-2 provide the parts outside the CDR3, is SAVISQKPSRDICQRGTSLTIQCQVDSQVTMMFWYRQQPGQSLTLIATANQGSEATYESGFVIDKFPISRPNLTFSTLTVSNMSPEDSSIYLCSTSDGRVDGYTFGSGTRLTVV.

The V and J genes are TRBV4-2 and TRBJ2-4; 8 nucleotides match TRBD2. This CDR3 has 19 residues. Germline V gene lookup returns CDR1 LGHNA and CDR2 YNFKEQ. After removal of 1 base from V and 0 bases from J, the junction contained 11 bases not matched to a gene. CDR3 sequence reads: CASSQAVGRGALAKNIQYF. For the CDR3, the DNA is TGTGCCAGCAGCCAAGCGGTTGGGCGGGGGGCCCTAGCCAAAAACATTCAGTACTTC.

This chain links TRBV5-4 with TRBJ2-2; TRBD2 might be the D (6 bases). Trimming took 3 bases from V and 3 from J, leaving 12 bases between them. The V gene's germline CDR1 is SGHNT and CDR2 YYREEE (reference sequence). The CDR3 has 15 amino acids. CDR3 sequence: CASSYGGPDTGELFF. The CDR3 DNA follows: TGTGCCAGCAGCTACGGGGGACCCGACACCGGGGAGCTGTTTTTT.

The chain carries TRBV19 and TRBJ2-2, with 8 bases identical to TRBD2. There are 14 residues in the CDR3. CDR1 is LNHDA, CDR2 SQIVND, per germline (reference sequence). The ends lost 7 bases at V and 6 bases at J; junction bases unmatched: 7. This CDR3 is CASIYREGPGELFF. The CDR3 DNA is TGTGCCAGTATCTATCGGGAGGGGCCCGGGGAGCTGTTTTTT.

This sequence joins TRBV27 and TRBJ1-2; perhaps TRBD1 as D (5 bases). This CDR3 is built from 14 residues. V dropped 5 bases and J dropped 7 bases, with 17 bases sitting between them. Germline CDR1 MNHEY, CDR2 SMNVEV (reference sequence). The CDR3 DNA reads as TGTGCCAGCAGTCCCGGGCTCGTGGGGCTTGGCTACACCTTC. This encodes CASSPGLVGLGYTF.

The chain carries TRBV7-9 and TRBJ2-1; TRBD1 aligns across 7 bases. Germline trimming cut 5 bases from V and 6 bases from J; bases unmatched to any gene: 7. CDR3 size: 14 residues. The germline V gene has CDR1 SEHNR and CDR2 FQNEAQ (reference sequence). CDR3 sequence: CASSPAGQVNEQFF. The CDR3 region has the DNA TGTGCCAGCAGCCCTGCCGGACAGGTCAATGAGCAGTTCTTC.

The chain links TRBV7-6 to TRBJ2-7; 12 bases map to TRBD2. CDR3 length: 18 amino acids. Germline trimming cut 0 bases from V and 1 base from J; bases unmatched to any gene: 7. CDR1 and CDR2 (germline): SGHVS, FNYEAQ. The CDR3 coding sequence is TGTGCCAGCAGCTTAGCGGGGACTAGCGGGTCCGGTTCCTACGAGCAGTACTTC. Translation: CASSLAGTSGSGSYEQYF.

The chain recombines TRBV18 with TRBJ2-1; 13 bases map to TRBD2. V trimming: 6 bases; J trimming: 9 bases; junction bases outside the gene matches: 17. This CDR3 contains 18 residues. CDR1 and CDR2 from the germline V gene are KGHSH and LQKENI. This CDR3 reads CASSSLAGGPDGTGEQFF. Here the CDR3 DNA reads TGTGCCAGCTCTTCACTAGCGGGAGGGCCAGATGGCACGGGTGAGCAGTTCTTC.

The CDR3 spells CAWSGGRTGDSPLHF. CDR3 bases: TGTGCCTGGAGCGGGGGTAGGACAGGGGATTCACCCCTCCACTTT. This chain joins TRBV30 and TRBJ1-6; 9 nucleotides agree with TRBD1. In germline, CDR1 is GTSNPN, CDR2 SVGIG (reference sequence). Trimming cost V 3 bases and J 8 bases; bases outside gene matches: 8. The CDR3 spans 15 residues.

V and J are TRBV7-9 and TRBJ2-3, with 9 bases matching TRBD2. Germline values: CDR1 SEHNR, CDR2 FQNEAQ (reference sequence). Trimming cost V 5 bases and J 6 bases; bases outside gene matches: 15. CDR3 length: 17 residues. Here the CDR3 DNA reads TGTGCCAGCAGCCCATCACCTTTGCGGGGGGGGCCGGATACGCAGTATTTT. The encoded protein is CASSPSPLRGGPDTQYF.

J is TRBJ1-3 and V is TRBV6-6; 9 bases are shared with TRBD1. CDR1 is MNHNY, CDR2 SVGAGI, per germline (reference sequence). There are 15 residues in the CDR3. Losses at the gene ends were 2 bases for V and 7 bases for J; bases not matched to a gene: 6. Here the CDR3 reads CASSYGQGRNNTIYF. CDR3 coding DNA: TGTGCCAGCAGTTACGGACAGGGGAGGAATAACACCATATATTTT.

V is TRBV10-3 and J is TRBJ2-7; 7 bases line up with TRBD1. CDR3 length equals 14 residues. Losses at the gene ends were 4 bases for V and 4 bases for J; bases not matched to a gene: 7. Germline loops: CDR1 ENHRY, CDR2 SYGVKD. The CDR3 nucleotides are TGTGCCATCAGTGGGACAGGCACCGCTTACGAGCAGTACTTC. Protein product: CAISGTGTAYEQYF.

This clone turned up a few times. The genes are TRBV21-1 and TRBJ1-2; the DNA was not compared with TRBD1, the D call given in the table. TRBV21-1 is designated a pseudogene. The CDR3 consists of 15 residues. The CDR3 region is CASSIWTGANYGYTF. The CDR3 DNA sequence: TGTGCCAGCAGCATTTGGACAGGGGCTAACTATGGCTACACCTTC.

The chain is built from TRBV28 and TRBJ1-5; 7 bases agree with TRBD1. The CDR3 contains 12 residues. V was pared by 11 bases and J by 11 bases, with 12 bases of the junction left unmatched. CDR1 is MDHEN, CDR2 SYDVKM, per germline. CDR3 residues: CAVRQGDRSQHF. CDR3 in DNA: TGTGCCGTACGGCAGGGGGATAGATCCCAGCATTTT.

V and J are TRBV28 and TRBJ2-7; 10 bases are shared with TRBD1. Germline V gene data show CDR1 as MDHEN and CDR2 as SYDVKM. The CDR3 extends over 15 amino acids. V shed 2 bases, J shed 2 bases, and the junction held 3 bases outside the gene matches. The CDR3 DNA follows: TGTGCCAGCAGTTTACCCGGGACAGGGGCCTACGAGCAGTACTTC. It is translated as CASSLPGTGAYEQYF.

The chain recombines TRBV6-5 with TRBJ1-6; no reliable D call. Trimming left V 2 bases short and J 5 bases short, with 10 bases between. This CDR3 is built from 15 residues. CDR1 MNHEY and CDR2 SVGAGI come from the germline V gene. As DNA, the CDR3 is TGTGCCAGCAGTTACCGCGACGGGAATAATTCACCCCTCCACTTT. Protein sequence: CASSYRDGNNSPLHF.

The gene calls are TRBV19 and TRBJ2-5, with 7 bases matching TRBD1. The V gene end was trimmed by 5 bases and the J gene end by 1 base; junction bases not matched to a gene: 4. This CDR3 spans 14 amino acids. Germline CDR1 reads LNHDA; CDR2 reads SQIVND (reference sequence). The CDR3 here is CASSSGTAQETQYF. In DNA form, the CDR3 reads TGTGCCAGTAGTTCCGGGACAGCCCAAGAGACCCAGTACTTC.